This record looks at one TCR beta chain sequence and its context. This clonotype has a count of ten or more. Its antigen remains unidentified. No per-base quality is available; no much larger clone lies one base away. The CDR1 and CDR2 encoded by the germline V gene (reference sequence) are DFQATT and SNEGSKA. V loses 6 bases of germline sequence and J loses 1 base, and the interval between the two ends is 16 bases. The CDR3 covers 16 residues, taking in both the cysteine and the phenylalanine. This entry keeps only the CDR3 DNA: 48 bases, framed from base 1. This sample was taken from a study of T cell repertoires in cytomegalovirus infection (dated by TCRdb to the late 2010s). Looking at the study overall: Because public TCR beta signatures pointed to carriage of CMV infection together with the matching HLA type, the HLA type of each donor mattered for the analysis.

The full study reports these points: Cumulative frequency of public TCR beta family members discriminated carriers of CMV infection plus the relevant HLA type in this cohort and an independent roughly 340-donor cohort. The ex vivo response was dominated by HLA-C-restricted CMV-specific TCR beta clonotypes, and the single most frequent clonotype in two of eight donors was supplied by these HLA-C-restricted clonotypes.

Data came from an Illumina HiSeq 1500. Using fastp at Q25 and MiXCR, TCRdb reprocessed the public reads and kept productive beta chains. Every entry covers one CDR3 protein and lists the most common genes and DNA from its rows. Present in this sample are 310,000 or so distinct CDR3 sequences, 9.6% of which were seen just once. Around 2.6% of the sample is taken by the ten largest. The V and J segments used are TRBV20-1 and TRBJ2-6; the D gene is possibly TRBD1, with 5 bases matching. Specimen: PBMCs. This sequence originates from a human donor in good health (CMV status not recorded). Some clones in this sample may be carry-over from other donors' samples. The CDR3 region has the sequence CSAVVNRRSGANVLTF. The DNA reads as follows: TGCAGTGCGGTAGTCAACAGGCGATCTGGGGCCAACGTCCTGACTTTC.